The 11 T cell receptor beta chains below were found in one sample sequenced in a study of cytomegalovirus exposure and HLA in healthy donors. Vbeta (60) and Jbeta (13) primers were used in the PCR. Assay used: immunoSEQ multiplex PCR; TCRdb lists only in-frame clones, some missing. The table lists more than 150,000 clones, roughly 82% of them singletons. The source material was PBMCs. The receptors here all came from a girl aged 2-10 years in good health and CMV-seropositive.

The chain is built from TRBV6-1 and TRBJ2-5; 9 bases fit TRBD1. Germline lookup yields CDR1 MNHNS and CDR2 SASEGT. This CDR3 has 15 amino acids. Germline trimming cut 6 bases from V and 4 bases from J; bases unmatched to any gene: 9. CDR3 residues: CASRPGQGTAETQYF. Here the CDR3 DNA reads TGTGCCAGCAGACCCGGACAGGGGACGGCAGAGACCCAGTACTTC.

The gene calls are TRBV2 and TRBJ2-3; a possible D gene is TRBD1 (6 bases). There are 18 residues in the CDR3. The V gene's germline CDR1 is SNHLY and CDR2 FYNNEI. V shed 6 bases and J shed 1 base, with 23 bases lying between them. This CDR3 is CASSVDRGRRTGTDTQYF. In nucleotides, the CDR3 is TGTGCCAGCAGCGTCGATAGGGGTCGACGGACAGGCACAGATACGCAGTATTTT.

The genes are TRBV5-1 and TRBJ1-1; TRBD1 might be the D (6 bases). Germline values: CDR1 SGHRS, CDR2 YFSETQ. CDR3 length: 14 amino acids. V lost 4 bases, J lost 2 bases, and 12 bases lay in between. The CDR3 nucleotides are TGCGCCAGCAGCACGGGGACAATCAACACTGAAGCTTTCTTT. Amino acid sequence: CASSTGTINTEAFF.

The chain carries TRBV18 and TRBJ2-1; 11 bases line up with TRBD1. The CDR3 contains 14 residues. V shed 4 bases, J shed 8 bases, and the junction held 4 bases outside the gene matches. The V gene's germline CDR1 is KGHSH and CDR2 LQKENI. The CDR3 coding sequence is TGTGCCAGCTCACTAGGACAGGGGGCATATGAGCAGTTCTTC. Protein product: CASSLGQGAYEQFF.

The rearrangement joins TRBV7-2 to TRBJ2-7; 9 nucleotides line up with TRBD2. This CDR3 has 15 amino acids. The germline gives CDR1 SGHTA, CDR2 FQGNSA. V lost 5 bases to trimming and J lost 5 bases; unmatched junction nucleotides: 10. DNA for the CDR3: TGTGCCAGCAGCCCCGTAGCGGGAGCAATTAACGAGCAGTACTTC. Translated: CASSPVAGAINEQYF.

The J gene is TRBJ1-1, the V gene TRBV19, with TRBD1 matching 9 bases. The V segment lost 5 bases and the J segment 10 bases; nucleotides outside the gene matches: 14. Germline CDR1 LNHDA, CDR2 SQIVND (reference sequence). This CDR3 has 15 residues. The CDR3, as DNA: TGTGCCAGTAGTTCACAGGGGGCCAGGGCGGGGGCAGCTTTCTTT. Encoded protein: CASSSQGARAGAAFF.

The rearrangement uses TRBV10-1 and TRBJ2-3; 10 positions match TRBD2. Germline assignment: CDR1 WNHNN and CDR2 SYGVQD (reference sequence). With 5 bases clipped from V and 4 bases from J, the junction kept 9 bases outside the gene matches. This CDR3 has 16 residues. This CDR3 reads CASSTGLATVPDTQYF. The CDR3 region has the DNA TGCGCCAGCAGTACGGGACTAGCGACGGTCCCAGATACGCAGTATTTT.

The rearrangement joins TRBV27 to TRBJ1-2, with 8 bases aligning to TRBD1. Per the germline V gene, CDR1 is MNHEY and CDR2 is SMNVEV (reference sequence). The CDR3 is made up of 13 amino acids. Losses at the gene ends were 6 bases for V and 1 base for J; bases not matched to a gene: 1. This CDR3 reads CASRDRVNYGYTF. CDR3 nucleotide sequence: TGTGCCAGCAGGGACAGGGTTAACTATGGCTACACCTTC.

The chain is built from TRBV27 and TRBJ2-7; perhaps TRBD2 as D (5 bases). Deletions cut 8 bases from V and 2 bases from J, with 16 bases between. This CDR3 spans 14 amino acids. CDR1 and CDR2 from the germline V gene are MNHEY and SMNVEV (reference sequence). CDR3 coding DNA: TGTGCCAGCTCCCGGCTGGAGGCAGCCTACGAGCAGTACTTC. Translated, it gives CASSRLEAAYEQYF.

This rearrangement joins TRBV15 to TRBJ2-7; TRBD1 matches 11 bases. The CDR3 runs to 18 residues. The V segment lost 2 bases and the J segment 1 base; nucleotides outside the gene matches: 10. Germline V gives CDR1 LNHNV, CDR2 YYDKDF (reference sequence). The DNA of the CDR3 is TGTGCCACCAGCAGACCCTCCGGGACAGGGGGGAAGTCCTACGAGCAGTACTTC. Residues: CATSRPSGTGGKSYEQYF. Based on the CDR3 plus reference TRBV15 and TRBJ2-7, the full variable domain is DAMVIQNPRYQVTQFGKPVTLSCSQTLNHNVMYWYQQKSSQAPKLLFHYYDKDFNNEADTPDNFQSRRPNTSFCFLDIRSPGLGDTAMYLCATSRPSGTGGKSYEQYFGPGTRLTVT.

The chain links TRBV19 to TRBJ1-1, with no clear D. V lost 8 bases to trimming and J lost 2 bases, with 12 bases between them. Germline V gene sequence: CDR1 LNHDA, CDR2 SQIVND (reference sequence). The CDR3 totals 13 residues. CDR3 in amino acids: CASHSGGNTEAFF. DNA for the CDR3: TGTGCCAGTCACTCAGGAGGAAACACTGAAGCTTTCTTT.